A selection of T cell receptor beta chains follows, all from one sample in a study of shared clonotypes between healthy human individuals. Sequencing used immunoSEQ multiplex PCR; TCRdb keeps in-frame clones, though not all of them. The table lists hundreds of thousands of clones, roughly 95% of them singletons. Sequenced input: naive CD8+ T cells sorted from blood. The receptors here all came from a woman aged 25 to 39 in good health. Each CDR3 is given with its conserved first and last residue. Each record gives: D gene, V gene, J gene, clone size, CDR3 protein, CDR3 DNA. D genes are given only for firm matches. Clone size is given for some rows only: seen once, a few or many times, or a class if the clone is expanded.

d_call: .
v_call: TRBV2
j_call: TRBJ2-7
clone_size: .
cdr3_aa: CASSEAVGSYEQYF
cdr3_nt: TGTGCCAGCAGTGAAGCTGTCGGTTCCTACGAGCAGTACTTC

d_call: .
v_call: TRBV11-2
j_call: TRBJ2-7
clone_size: .
cdr3_aa: CASSPLGYEQYF
cdr3_nt: TGTGCCAGCAGCCCTCTCGGTTACGAGCAGTACTTC

d_call: .
v_call: TRBV14
j_call: TRBJ1-1
clone_size: .
cdr3_aa: CASSSTPGTWSAFF
cdr3_nt: TGTGCCAGCAGTTCGACCCCCGGGACTTGGTCGGCTTTCTTT

d_call: TRBD2
v_call: TRBV27
j_call: TRBJ2-3
clone_size: .
cdr3_aa: CASSLTGTSGNTQYF
cdr3_nt: TGTGCCAGCAGCCTTACCGGGACTAGCGGCAATACGCAGTATTTT

d_call: .
v_call: TRBV9
j_call: TRBJ2-1
clone_size: .
cdr3_aa: CASSGIGRINEQFF
cdr3_nt: TGTGCCAGCAGCGGAATCGGACGGATCAATGAGCAGTTCTTC

d_call: .
v_call: TRBV2
j_call: TRBJ2-3
clone_size: few
cdr3_aa: CASSGTASTDTQYF
cdr3_nt: TGTGCCAGCAGTGGGACAGCTAGCACAGATACGCAGTATTTT

d_call: .
v_call: TRBV7-9
j_call: TRBJ2-5
clone_size: .
cdr3_aa: CASSFGLREWTQYF
cdr3_nt: TGTGCCAGCAGCTTCGGACTCAGGGAATGGACCCAGTACTTC

d_call: TRBD1
v_call: TRBV2
j_call: TRBJ1-2
clone_size: .
cdr3_aa: CARYWTGDNGYTF
cdr3_nt: TGTGCCCGATACTGGACAGGGGATAATGGCTACACCTTC

d_call: .
v_call: TRBV5-1
j_call: TRBJ1-2
clone_size: .
cdr3_aa: CASSYWGLYGYTF
cdr3_nt: TGCGCCAGCAGCTATTGGGGCCTCTATGGCTACACCTTC

d_call: TRBD1
v_call: TRBV7-9
j_call: TRBJ2-5
clone_size: .
cdr3_aa: CASSLRQGAGKETQYF
cdr3_nt: TGTGCCAGCAGCTTAAGGCAGGGGGCGGGGAAAGAGACCCAGTACTTC

d_call: TRBD2
v_call: TRBV4-1
j_call: TRBJ2-7
clone_size: .
cdr3_aa: CASSQDLREGEQYF
cdr3_nt: TGCGCCAGCAGCCAAGATCTACGGGAGGGGGAGCAGTACTTC

d_call: .
v_call: TRBV7-9
j_call: TRBJ2-7
clone_size: .
cdr3_aa: CASSSQGNSKSEQYF
cdr3_nt: TGTGCCAGCAGCTCTCAGGGGAATTCCAAGAGCGAGCAGTACTTC

d_call: TRBD1
v_call: TRBV2
j_call: TRBJ2-7
clone_size: once
cdr3_aa: CAGMGTESSYEQYF
cdr3_nt: TGTGCCGGAATGGGGACAGAGAGCTCCTACGAGCAGTACTTC

d_call: TRBD1
v_call: TRBV5-6
j_call: TRBJ1-1
clone_size: .
cdr3_aa: CASSFGTGETTEAFF
cdr3_nt: TGTGCCAGCAGCTTCGGGACAGGGGAGACCACTGAAGCTTTCTTT

d_call: .
v_call: TRBV2
j_call: TRBJ1-1
clone_size: .
cdr3_aa: CASNADHTEAFF
cdr3_nt: TGTGCCAGCAATGCAGACCACACTGAAGCTTTCTTT

d_call: TRBD2
v_call: TRBV7-8
j_call: TRBJ2-1
clone_size: .
cdr3_aa: CASSLDPSGRADEQFF
cdr3_nt: TGTGCCAGCAGCTTAGATCCTAGCGGGAGGGCCGACGAGCAGTTCTTC

d_call: .
v_call: TRBV6-1
j_call: TRBJ1-2
clone_size: once
cdr3_aa: CASTRAGGNYGYTF
cdr3_nt: TGTGCCAGCACCAGAGCGGGAGGTAACTATGGCTACACCTTC

d_call: .
v_call: TRBV28
j_call: TRBJ2-7
clone_size: .
cdr3_aa: CASDPGSPLFEQYF
cdr3_nt: TGTGCCAGCGATCCGGGGAGTCCACTTTTCGAGCAGTACTTC

d_call: .
v_call: TRBV7-9
j_call: TRBJ2-1
clone_size: .
cdr3_aa: CASNSDFVDEQFF
cdr3_nt: TGTGCCAGCAACTCGGATTTTGTCGATGAGCAGTTCTTC

d_call: .
v_call: TRBV30
j_call: TRBJ2-7
clone_size: .
cdr3_aa: CAWSGGSGAEEQYF
cdr3_nt: TGTGCCTGGAGTGGCGGTAGCGGCGCTGAGGAGCAGTACTTC

d_call: .
v_call: TRBV2
j_call: TRBJ2-6
clone_size: .
cdr3_aa: CASSEPDTDSGANVLTF
cdr3_nt: TGTGCCAGCAGTGAACCCGACACTGACTCTGGGGCCAACGTCCTGACTTTC

d_call: TRBD2
v_call: TRBV2
j_call: TRBJ2-7
clone_size: .
cdr3_aa: CASTREAGGEQYF
cdr3_nt: TGTGCCAGCACCCGGGAGGCAGGAGGCGAGCAGTACTTC